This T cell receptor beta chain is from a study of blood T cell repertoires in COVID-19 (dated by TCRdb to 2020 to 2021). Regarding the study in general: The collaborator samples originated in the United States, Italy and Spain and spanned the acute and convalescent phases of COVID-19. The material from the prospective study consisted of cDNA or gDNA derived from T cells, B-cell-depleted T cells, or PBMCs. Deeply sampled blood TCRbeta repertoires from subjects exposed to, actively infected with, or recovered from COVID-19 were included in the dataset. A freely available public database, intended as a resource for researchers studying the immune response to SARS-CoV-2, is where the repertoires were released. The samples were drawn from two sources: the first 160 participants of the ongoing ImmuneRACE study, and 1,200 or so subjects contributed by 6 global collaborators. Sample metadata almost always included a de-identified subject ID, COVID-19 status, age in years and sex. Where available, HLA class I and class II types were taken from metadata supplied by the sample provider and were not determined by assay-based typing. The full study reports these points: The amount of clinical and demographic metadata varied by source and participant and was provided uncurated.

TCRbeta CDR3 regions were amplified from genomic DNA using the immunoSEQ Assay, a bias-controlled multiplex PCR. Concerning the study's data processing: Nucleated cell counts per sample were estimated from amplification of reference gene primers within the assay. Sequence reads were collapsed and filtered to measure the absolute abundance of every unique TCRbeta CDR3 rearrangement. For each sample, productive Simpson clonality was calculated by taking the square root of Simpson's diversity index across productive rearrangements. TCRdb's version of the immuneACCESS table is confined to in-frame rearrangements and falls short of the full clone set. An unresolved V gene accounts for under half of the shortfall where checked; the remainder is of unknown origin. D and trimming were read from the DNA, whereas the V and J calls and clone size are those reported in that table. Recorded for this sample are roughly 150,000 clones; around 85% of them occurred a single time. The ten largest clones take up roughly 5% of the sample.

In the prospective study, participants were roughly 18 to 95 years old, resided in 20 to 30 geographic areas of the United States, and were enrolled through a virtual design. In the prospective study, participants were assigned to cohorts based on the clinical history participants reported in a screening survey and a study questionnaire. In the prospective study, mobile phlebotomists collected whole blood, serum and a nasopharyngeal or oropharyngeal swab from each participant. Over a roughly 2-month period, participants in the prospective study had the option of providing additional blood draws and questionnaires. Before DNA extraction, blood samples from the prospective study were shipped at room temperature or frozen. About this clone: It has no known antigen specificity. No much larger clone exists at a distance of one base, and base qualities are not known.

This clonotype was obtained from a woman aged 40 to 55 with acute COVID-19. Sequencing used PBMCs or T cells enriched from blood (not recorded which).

The nucleotides are TGCGCCAGCAGCTTGGGGCTGACTAGCGGACACACAGATACGCAGTATTTT. Its protein product is CASSLGLTSGHTDTQYF. This chain is built from TRBV5-1 and TRBJ2-3; TRBD2 fits 9 bases in the junction. Inclusive of the bounding cysteine and phenylalanine, the CDR3 is 17 residues long. Just CDR3 DNA is preserved here, 51 bases in frame from base 1. Here V drops 0 bases and J drops 2 bases, and the junction holds 7 bases not matched to any gene. The germline V gene gives CDR1 as SGHRS and CDR2 as YFSETQ.